Shown below are 22 T cell receptor beta chains from a single sample sequenced in a study of OX40 agonist ivuxolimab in advanced cancers. Using immunoSEQ multiplex PCR, the repertoire was profiled, and TCRdb retains in-frame clones only, with some absent. Counted here are fewer than 45,000 clones, around 83% occurring once; the ten biggest clones make up around 16%. The sequenced sample was CD4+ or CD8+ T cells sorted from blood, obtained in a trial of the OX40 agonist ivuxolimab. The source of these receptors is an adult with an advanced solid tumor such as melanoma, head and neck, liver or kidney cancer.

This chain links TRBV7-6 with TRBJ1-1; no reliable D call. This CDR3 spans 15 amino acids. The ends were cut back, 1 base at V and 4 bases at J, with 13 bases in the middle. The germline gives CDR1 SGHVS, CDR2 FNYEAQ. The CDR3 region has the DNA TGTGCCAGCAGCTTAGGGTGTTGTGAAGCCACTGAAGCTTTCTTT. Protein sequence: CASSLGCCEATEAFF.

The chain is built from TRBV29-1 and TRBJ2-7; D perhaps matches TRBD1 (6 bases). The CDR3 length is 14 residues. CDR1 and CDR2 from the germline V gene are SQVTM and ANQGSEA. Between the trimmed V and J ends, which lost 2 bases and 0 bases, there was a span of 11 bases. CDR3 in amino acids: CSVENRQDSYEQYF. In DNA form, the CDR3 reads TGCAGCGTTGAAAATCGACAGGACTCCTACGAGCAGTACTTC.

This chain joins TRBV18 and TRBJ1-4; no definite D call. CDR1 is KGHSH and CDR2 is LQKENI in the germline V gene. The CDR3 totals 15 residues. Trimming cost V 0 bases and J 10 bases, with 15 bases left between them. The CDR3 protein is CASSPPEYKGGKLFF. As DNA, the CDR3 is TGTGCCAGCTCACCACCGGAATACAAAGGTGGAAAACTGTTTTTT.

The DNA of the CDR3 is TGTGCCGTGGCTCAAGGGGGTTACAATGAGCAGTTCTTC. Its protein product is CAVAQGGYNEQFF. The chain combines TRBV5-6 with TRBJ2-1; the D gene is possibly TRBD1 (6 bases). This CDR3 comprises 13 residues. Trimming removed 10 bases from V and 4 bases from J, with 15 bases in between. The germline V gene has CDR1 SGHDT and CDR2 YYEEEE.

The V gene is TRBV7-2, the J gene TRBJ1-2; 11 bases align to TRBD1. This CDR3 is built from 16 residues. V lost 4 bases to trimming and J lost 4 bases; unmatched junction nucleotides: 8. Germline V CDR1 and CDR2: SGHTA, FQGNSA. The CDR3 DNA reads as TGTGCCAGCAGCTCTCGGACAGGGGGCGATGGCTATGGCTACACCTTC. Encoded protein: CASSSRTGGDGYGYTF.

This rearrangement joins TRBV6-5 to TRBJ2-1; a weak D match, TRBD1 (6 bases). The CDR3 consists of 14 residues. Per germline, CDR1 MNHEY and CDR2 SVGAGI. Between the trimmed V and J ends, which lost 5 bases and 7 bases, there was a span of 15 bases. Here the CDR3 reads CASSPGTLRNEQFF. The CDR3 coding sequence is TGTGCCAGCAGTCCCGGGACACTTAGGAATGAGCAGTTCTTC.

This clone occurred a few times. The gene calls are TRBV7-9 and TRBJ2-2; tentative D call: TRBD1 (6 bases). The CDR3 runs to 16 residues. V was trimmed by 5 bases and J by 0 bases, leaving 13 bases between them. Germline values: CDR1 SEHNR, CDR2 FQNEAQ (reference sequence). The DNA for the CDR3 is TGTGCCAGCAGCCATAGAGGACAGTCGAACACCGGGGAGCTGTTTTTT. As protein: CASSHRGQSNTGELFF.

V gene TRBV19 combines with J gene TRBJ2-3, with a tentative D call TRBD2 (6 bases). The CDR3 contains 15 residues. In germline, CDR1 is LNHDA, CDR2 SQIVND (reference sequence). The germline V and J ends were trimmed by 8 bases and 2 bases, with 17 bases remaining between them. The CDR3 sequence: CASQIGVAATDTQYF. The CDR3 DNA reads as TGTGCCAGTCAAATAGGGGTAGCGGCCACAGATACGCAGTATTTT.

The chain joins TRBV7-2 to TRBJ2-5; D ambiguous. Germline loops: CDR1 SGHTA, CDR2 FQGNSA. The V end was cut by 1 base, the J end by 5 bases, with 5 bases between. The CDR3 totals 12 residues. The CDR3, as DNA: TGTGCCAGCAGCTTAGTGGGGGAGACCCAGTACTTC. Translating it yields CASSLVGETQYF.

As regards this clone: Within the sample, other DNA sequences also encode this same CDR3. The chain is built from TRBV25-1 and TRBJ1-4; TRBD1 might be the D (5 bases). From germline, CDR1 is MGHDK and CDR2 SYGVNS. The CDR3 has 16 amino acids. Trimming shortened V by 1 base and J by 7 bases, and 16 bases separated the two germline ends. The CDR3 nucleotides read TGTGCCAGCAGTGAATGGATGGGACTAGGGAGTGAAAAACTGTTTTTT. This sequence encodes CASSEWMGLGSEKLFF.

CDR3 loop: CASSSPSGSPKTEAFF. DNA of the CDR3: TGTGCCAGCAGCTCCCCCTCTGGGTCCCCCAAAACTGAAGCTTTCTTT. The chain links TRBV9 to TRBJ1-1; D call uncertain. Germline assignment: CDR1 SGDLS and CDR2 YYNGEE. The V gene lost 4 bases and the J gene lost 5 bases, with 21 bases spanning the gap. CDR3 length: 16 residues.

J is TRBJ2-5 and V is TRBV7-9, with D unclear. The CDR3 covers 17 residues. CDR1 is SEHNR and CDR2 is FQNEAQ in the germline V gene (reference sequence). Trimming pared 6 bases from V and 2 bases from J, leaving 22 bases between. Here the CDR3 reads CASSPQISRAAQETQYF. Here the CDR3 DNA reads TGTGCCAGCAGTCCTCAGATTTCTAGGGCAGCTCAAGAGACCCAGTACTTC.

V gene TRBV19 combines with J gene TRBJ2-6; D is uncertain. Trimming removed 2 bases from V and 0 bases from J, with 11 bases in between. This CDR3 contains 17 residues. Germline assignment: CDR1 LNHDA and CDR2 SQIVND (reference sequence). CDR3 region: CASSIMLPASGANVLTF. In DNA, the CDR3 is TGTGCCAGTAGTATAATGTTGCCGGCCTCTGGGGCCAACGTCCTGACTTTC.

This chain links TRBV7-3 with TRBJ2-7; the D is unclear. The CDR3 is 13 amino acids. V lost 5 bases to trimming and J lost 4 bases, with 12 bases between them. Per germline, CDR1 SGHTA and CDR2 FQGTGA. The CDR3 spells CASSNDIGYEQYF. The CDR3 DNA follows: TGTGCCAGCAGCAACGATATAGGGTACGAGCAGTACTTC.

This chain links TRBV11-3 with TRBJ1-2; 7 nucleotides agree with TRBD1. The J segment lost 2 bases and the V segment lost 3 bases, leaving 3 bases of the junction unmatched. Per germline, CDR1 SGHNT and CDR2 YENEEA. There are 14 residues in the CDR3. The CDR3 is CASSLDRTNYGYTF. CDR3 in DNA: TGTGCCAGCAGCTTGGACAGGACAAACTATGGCTACACCTTC.

V gene TRBV11-2 combines with J gene TRBJ2-7; D is ambiguous. This CDR3 has 13 amino acids. V shed 4 bases and J shed 3 bases, with 10 bases lying between them. Germline V gene sequence: CDR1 SGHAT, CDR2 FQNNGV. CDR3 in DNA: TGTGCCAGCAGCTCAAGCAATAGCTACGAGCAGTACTTC. This encodes CASSSSNSYEQYF.

The chain uses TRBV5-6 and TRBJ1-2; 12 nucleotides agree with TRBD1. This CDR3 comprises 16 residues. Trimming took 2 bases from V and 3 from J; bases not matched to a gene: 5. The germline V gene has CDR1 SGHDT and CDR2 YYEEEE. CDR3 loop: CASSFPGTGGYYGYTF. DNA for the CDR3: TGTGCCAGCAGCTTTCCCGGGACAGGGGGCTACTATGGCTACACCTTC.

This clone was detected only a few times. The same CDR3 arises from other DNA sequences in this sample as well. The chain uses TRBV15 and TRBJ1-1; D is undetermined. V shed 0 bases and J shed 8 bases, with 7 bases lying between them. Germline V gene sequence: CDR1 LNHNV, CDR2 YYDKDF (reference sequence). This CDR3 has 12 amino acids. This CDR3 reads CATSRDRREAFF. For the CDR3, the DNA is TGTGCCACCAGCAGAGATAGGAGGGAAGCTTTCTTT.

This clone was counted only a few times. The rearrangement joins TRBV9 to TRBJ1-3; D unresolved. V was pared by 0 bases and J by 0 bases, with 10 bases between. The CDR3 covers 16 residues. Germline V gene data show CDR1 as SGDLS and CDR2 as YYNGEE. DNA of the CDR3: TGTGCCAGCAGCGTAGAGGACCCGAGCTCTGGAAACACCATATATTTT. Residues: CASSVEDPSSGNTIYF.

The chain couples TRBV7-9 to TRBJ2-3, with 8 positions matching TRBD2. CDR3 length: 16 residues. V lost 1 base and J lost 8; bases outside the gene matches: 11. Germline V CDR1 and CDR2: SEHNR, FQNEAQ (reference sequence). CDR3 in amino acids: CASSLGPGGAKVTQYF. CDR3 coding DNA: TGTGCCAGCAGCTTAGGGCCCGGGGGGGCCAAGGTTACGCAGTATTTT.

The chain carries TRBV4-1 and TRBJ2-7, with TRBD1 as a possible D gene (6 bases). Germline V CDR1 and CDR2: MGHRA, YSYEKL. The CDR3 is made up of 15 amino acids. V lost 1 base and J lost 4, with 14 bases in between. The CDR3 coding sequence is TGCGCCAGCAGCCAAGTCGTCGCAGGGGCTTACGAGCAGTACTTC. Its translation is CASSQVVAGAYEQYF.

This chain uses TRBV27 with TRBJ1-2; 7 bases fit TRBD1. The CDR3 length is 14 residues. The V gene's germline CDR1 is MNHEY and CDR2 SMNVEV (reference sequence). The V segment lost 6 bases and the J segment 8 bases; nucleotides outside the gene matches: 12. The CDR3 loop reads CASSHDRARWGYTF. The DNA for the CDR3 is TGTGCCAGCAGCCATGACAGGGCCCGGTGGGGCTACACCTTC.